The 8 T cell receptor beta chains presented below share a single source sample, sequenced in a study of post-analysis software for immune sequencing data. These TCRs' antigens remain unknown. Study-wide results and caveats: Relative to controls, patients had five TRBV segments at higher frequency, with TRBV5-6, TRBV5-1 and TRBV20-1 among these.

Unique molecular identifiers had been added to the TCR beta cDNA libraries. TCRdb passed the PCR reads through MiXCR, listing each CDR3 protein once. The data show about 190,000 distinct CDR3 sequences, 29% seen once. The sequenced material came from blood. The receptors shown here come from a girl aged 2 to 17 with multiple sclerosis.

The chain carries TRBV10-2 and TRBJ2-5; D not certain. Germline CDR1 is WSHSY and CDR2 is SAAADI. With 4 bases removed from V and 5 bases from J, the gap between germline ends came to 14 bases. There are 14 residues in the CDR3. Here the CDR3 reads CASSGSDPGETQYF. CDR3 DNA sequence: TGCGCCAGCAGTGGCTCGGACCCCGGGGAGACCCAGTACTTC.

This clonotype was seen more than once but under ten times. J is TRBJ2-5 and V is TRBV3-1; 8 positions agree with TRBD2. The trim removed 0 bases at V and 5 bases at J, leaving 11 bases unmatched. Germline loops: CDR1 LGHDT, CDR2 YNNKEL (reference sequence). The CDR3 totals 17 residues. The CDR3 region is CASSQDSGGLLGETQYF. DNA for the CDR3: TGTGCCAGCAGCCAAGACTCGGGGGGGCTGCTCGGTGAGACCCAGTACTTC.

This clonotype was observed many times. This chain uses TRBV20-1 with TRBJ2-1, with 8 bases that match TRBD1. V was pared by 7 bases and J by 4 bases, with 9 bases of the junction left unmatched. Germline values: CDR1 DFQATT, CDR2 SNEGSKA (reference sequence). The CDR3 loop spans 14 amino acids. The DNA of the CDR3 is TGCAGTGGGGCAAACAGGGACAGGTACAATGAGCAGTTCTTC. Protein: CSGANRDRYNEQFF.

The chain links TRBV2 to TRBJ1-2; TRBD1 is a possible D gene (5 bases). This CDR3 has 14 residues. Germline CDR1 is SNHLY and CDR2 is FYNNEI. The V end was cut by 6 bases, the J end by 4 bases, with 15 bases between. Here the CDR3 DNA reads TGTGCCAGCAGCAAGGAGGGGCCATTCTATGGCTACACCTTC. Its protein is CASSKEGPFYGYTF.

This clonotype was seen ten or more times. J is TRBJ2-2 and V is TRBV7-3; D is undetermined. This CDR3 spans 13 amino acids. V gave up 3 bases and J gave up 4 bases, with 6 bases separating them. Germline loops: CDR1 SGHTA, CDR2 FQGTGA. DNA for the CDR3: TGTGCCAGCAGCTTTTCATCCACCGGGGAGCTGTTTTTT. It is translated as CASSFSSTGELFF.

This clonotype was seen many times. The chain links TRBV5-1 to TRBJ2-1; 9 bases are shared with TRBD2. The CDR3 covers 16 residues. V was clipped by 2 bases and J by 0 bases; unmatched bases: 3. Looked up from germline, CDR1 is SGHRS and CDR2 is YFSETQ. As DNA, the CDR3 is TGCGCCAGCAGCTTACTAGCGGGCAGCTCCTACAATGAGCAGTTCTTC. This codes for CASSLLAGSSYNEQFF.

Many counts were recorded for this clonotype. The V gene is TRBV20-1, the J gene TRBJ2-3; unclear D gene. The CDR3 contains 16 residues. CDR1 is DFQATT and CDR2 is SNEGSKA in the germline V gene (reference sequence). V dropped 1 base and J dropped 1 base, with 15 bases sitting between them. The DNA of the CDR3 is TGCAGTGCTAGAGGCCTCTTAGCAGGTGGCACAGATACGCAGTATTTT. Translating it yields CSARGLLAGGTDTQYF.

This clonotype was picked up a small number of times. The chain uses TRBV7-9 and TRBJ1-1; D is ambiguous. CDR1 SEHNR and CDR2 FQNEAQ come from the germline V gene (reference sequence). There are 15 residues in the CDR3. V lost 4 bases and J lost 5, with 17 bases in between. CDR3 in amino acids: CASSSRDGPSTEAFF. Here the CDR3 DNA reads TGTGCCAGCAGCTCACGAGACGGACCTTCGACTGAAGCTTTCTTT.